The source of this T cell receptor beta chain is a study of blood T cell repertoires in COVID-19. Study details: From the United States, Italy and Spain came samples of acute and convalescent COVID-19. From T cells, B-cell-depleted T cells, or PBMCs came the material, which was cDNA or gDNA.

Trimming took 10 bases from V and 2 from J, leaving 17 bases between them. The CDR3 spans 15 residues. CDR1 ENHRY and CDR2 SYGVKD come from the germline V gene. The authors' processing: Reference gene primer amplification in the assay estimated nucleated cell counts. TCRdb's table, derived via immunoSEQ multiplex PCR, lists solely in-frame clones and lacks some. V, J and clone size are those of that table, while D and trimming were read from the DNA. This table has around 97,000 clones, roughly 86% appearing once. This receptor was identified in a human donor in a cohort sampled during active COVID-19. The sample was peripheral blood. This chain links TRBV10-3 with TRBJ2-2, with a weak D call TRBD2 (6 bases). DNA for the CDR3: TGTGCCACCAAGTCCGGGACTCGAAACACCGGGGAGCTGTTTTTT. Residues: CATKSGTRNTGELFF.